This T cell receptor beta chain was sequenced in a study of T-cell memory formation after mild COVID-19. Study information: Largely donor-specific sequence clusters came from a couple of donors.

General study findings and limits: Mostly located in CM and EM were contracting CD4+ clones, with contracting CD8+ clones located in EMRA. Some SARS-CoV-2-responding clones were already detected in memory before infection.

Constant-segment-primed 5'RACE gave TCR alpha and TCR beta cDNA libraries with sample barcodes and UMIs. TCRdb reprocessed the 5' RACE reads with MiXCR, giving one entry per CDR3 protein. This sample yields some 300,000 distinct CDR3 sequences, of which less than 25% are seen a single time; around 20% belongs to the top ten. Notes on this clonotype: Its antigen is undetermined.

CDR3 size: 13 residues. Looked up from germline, CDR1 is SNHLY and CDR2 is FYNNEI. The junction had 12 bases not matched to a gene; V was cut back by 8 bases and J by 9 bases. J is TRBJ1-1 and V is TRBV2; 7 bases map to TRBD1. The sample was PBMCs or a T cell subset sorted from them (not recorded which). This TCR derives from a man younger than 35 who had mild COVID-19 (a few samples of this study predate the infection). Cell type and time point are not known. CDR3 loop: CASFGQVGEKAFF. For the CDR3, the DNA is TGTGCCAGCTTTGGACAGGTCGGGGAGAAAGCTTTCTTT.